The clone carrying this T cell receptor beta chain was seen a handful of times. Vbeta (60) and Jbeta (13) primers were used in the PCR. Authors' analysis steps: In a later analysis, roughly 86 million unique TCR beta chains included roughly 11 million shared by two or more donors. TCRdb's table, derived via immunoSEQ multiplex PCR, lists solely in-frame clones and lacks some. V, J and clone size reflect that table, while D and trimming were determined from the DNA. The sample contains over 150,000 clones, approximately 71% of which appear only once. The source of the sample is a study of cytomegalovirus exposure and HLA in healthy donors. The overall study: Of around 410 genotyped donors, around 86% grouped in the Caucasian-associated ancestry cluster.

Germline V lookup: CDR1 SGHRS, CDR2 YFSETQ. The CDR3 has 17 amino acids. Trimming at V came to 0 bases and at J to 5 bases, leaving 6 bases not matched to a gene. Material: PBMCs. The chain carries TRBV5-1 and TRBJ2-1; 12 bases match TRBD2. The sequence came from a man aged 50 to 59 in good health and CMV-seronegative. CDR3 coding DNA: TGCGCCAGCAGCTTGGAACTAGCGGGGGGCAATAACAATGAGCAGTTCTTC. Its translation is CASSLELAGGNNNEQFF.